Only a few counts were recorded for the clone carrying this TCR beta chain. The target antigen is unknown. The germline gene is not matched at one end of the junction; a read error may be the cause. These data are taken from a study of breast tumors, draining lymph nodes, adjacent tissues. Overall study results and limits: Luminal-like breast cancer showed significantly greater tumor-nontumor repertoire similarity than basal-like breast cancer did.

TCRdb passed the multiplex PCR reads through MiXCR, listing each CDR3 protein once. The sample holds roughly 260,000 distinct CDR3 sequences; over 25% are singletons and the top ten take more than 0.95%. The CDR3 loop spans 18 amino acids. Per germline, CDR1 MGHRA and CDR2 YSYEKL. Breast cancer patients provided tissue from their axillary draining lymph nodes. The V call is TRBV4-1, the J call TRBJ2-1; 11 bases fit TRBD2. The clonotype was recovered from a female donor with breast cancer. Some clones in this sample may be carry-over from other donors' samples. The specimen sequenced was axillary lymph node tissue. In nucleotides, the CDR3 is TGCGCCAGCAGCCAAGAGATTCCTAGCGGGAGGCTATACAATGAGCAGTTTTTC. Its translation is CASSQEIPSGRLYNEQFF.